The 5 T cell receptor beta chains below come from one sample, sequenced in a study of fetal regulatory T cell absence and autoimmunity. The protocol was immunoSEQ multiplex PCR, while the TCRdb copy is restricted to in-frame clones and leaves out a portion. Among 95,000 or so clones, 55% to 75% were seen once, and the ten largest hold 2%. The sample comprised pancreas tissue. The receptors come from a male donor with IPEX syndrome.

The rearrangement uses TRBV18 and TRBJ2-5, with TRBD1 matching 9 bases. V trimming: 3 bases; J trimming: 4 bases; junction bases outside the gene matches: 3. The CDR3 extends over 14 amino acids. Germline CDR1 and CDR2: KGHSH and LQKENI. The CDR3 DNA follows: TGTGCCAGCTCACCGGGGACAGGGAGAGAGACCCAGTACTTC. This encodes CASSPGTGRETQYF.

This clone was counted a few times. The chain is built from TRBV27 and TRBJ1-5; D uncertain. Germline V gives CDR1 MNHEY, CDR2 SMNVEV (reference sequence). The CDR3 is made up of 13 amino acids. The V end lost 0 bases, the J end lost 6 bases, and 6 bases lay between the germline ends. The CDR3 region is CASSLSWGQPQHF. In DNA form, the CDR3 reads TGTGCCAGCAGTTTATCCTGGGGTCAGCCCCAGCATTTT.

The chain joins TRBV7-6 to TRBJ1-2; possible D gene TRBD1, 5 bases. Trimming removed 1 base at V and 6 bases at J, with 15 bases between. This CDR3 region has 15 residues. CDR1 and CDR2 from the germline V gene are SGHVS and FNYEAQ. The DNA of the CDR3 is TGTGCCAGCAGCTTAGGGCTACAAGGGACCCATGGCTACACCTTC. This gives the protein CASSLGLQGTHGYTF.

This chain uses TRBV10-3 with TRBJ2-5; 14 nucleotides align to TRBD2. Germline V CDR1 and CDR2: ENHRY, SYGVKD. V was clipped by 0 bases and J by 4 bases; unmatched bases: 4. The CDR3 consists of 17 residues. CDR3 coding DNA: TGTGCCATCAGTGAGTCGACTAGCGGGAGGGCGTTAGAGACCCAGTACTTC. This codes for CAISESTSGRALETQYF.

This chain links TRBV11-3 with TRBJ2-3; the match to TRBD2 covers 9 bases. The length of the CDR3 is 13 residues. J lost 3 bases, V lost 5 bases, and 0 bases had no gene match. Looked up from germline, CDR1 is SGHNT and CDR2 is YENEEA. The CDR3 nucleotides read TGTGCCAGCAGCGCGGGGGGGACAGATACGCAGTATTTT. The encoded protein is CASSAGGTDTQYF.